One TCR beta chain is described in this entry. The sample originates from a study of blood T cell repertoires in COVID-19. Looking at the study overall: The United States, Italy and Spain provided the acute and convalescent COVID-19 samples. In each case, the material was cDNA or gDNA derived from T cells, B-cell-depleted T cells, or PBMCs.

The germline V gene has CDR1 MGHRA and CDR2 YSYEKL. Trimming pared 0 bases from V and 0 bases from J, leaving 6 bases between. This CDR3 has 15 residues. In the authors' methods: How many nucleated cells were present was estimated from reference gene primer amplification. Profiled with immunoSEQ multiplex PCR; TCRdb holds only in-frame clones, not every one. V, J and clone size derive from that table, while D and trimming were established from the DNA sequence. In the table there are fewer than 500,000 clones, about 90% of which are singletons. Followed longitudinally, the Seattle patients had been enrolled during active infection.

The sample comprised peripheral blood. The rearrangement uses TRBV4-1 and TRBJ1-5; D ambiguous. This receptor was obtained from a man aged 18 to 35 with COVID-19, enrolled during active disease. The CDR3 spells CASSQELFSNQPQHF. CDR3 DNA sequence: TGCGCCAGCAGCCAAGAATTATTTAGCAATCAGCCCCAGCATTTT.